These 19 T cell receptor beta chains were sequenced from one sample in a study of brain metastases from non-small cell lung cancer (dated by TCRdb to between 2017 and 2020). Library creation used the immunoSEQ multiplex PCR assay. Drawn from immuneACCESS, this table holds only the in-frame rearrangements with V and J called that TCRdb kept. Clones are partly lost; checked studies trace under half to an unresolved V gene and leave the rest unexplained. The sample table records under 3,000 clones; about 82% of these occur just once. 9% to 10% of the sample is in the top ten clones. Sequencing used tumor-adjacent normal tissue. Receptors originate from a donor aged 40 or over with non-small cell lung cancer.

In nucleotides, the CDR3 is TGTGCCAGCAGCTTAGCGCCAGGGGACTCCTACGAGCAGTACTTC. Translating gives CASSLAPGDSYEQYF. The chain recombines TRBV7-2 with TRBJ2-7; possible D gene TRBD1, 6 bases. Germline V gene sequence: CDR1 SGHTA, CDR2 FQGNSA. CDR3 length: 15 residues. Trimming pared 0 bases from V and 0 bases from J, leaving 9 bases between.

The chain joins TRBV7-9 to TRBJ1-1; no firm D call. V dropped 5 bases and J dropped 3 bases, with 16 bases sitting between them. The V gene's germline CDR1 is SEHNR and CDR2 FQNEAQ (reference sequence). This CDR3 is 15 amino acids long. The CDR3 is CASSHHLGGDTEAFF. The DNA of the CDR3 is TGTGCCAGCAGCCACCATTTGGGTGGCGACACTGAAGCTTTCTTT.

CDR3 sequence reads: CASRLALGSYNEQFF. As DNA, the CDR3 is TGTGCCAGCCGACTAGCCCTAGGATCCTACAATGAGCAGTTCTTC. V is TRBV19 and J is TRBJ2-1, with 7 bases matching TRBD2. Germline V CDR1 and CDR2: LNHDA, SQIVND (reference sequence). CDR3 size: 15 residues. Trimming at V came to 9 bases and at J to 1 base, leaving 9 bases not matched to a gene. Using reference TRBV19 and TRBJ2-1 for the parts outside the CDR3, the full variable domain is DGGITQSPKYLFRKEGQNVTLSCEQNLNHDAMYWYRQDPGQGLRLIYYSQIVNDFQKGDIAEGYSVSREKKESFPLTVTSAQKNPTAFYLCASRLALGSYNEQFFGPGTRLTVL.

This chain links TRBV5-4 with TRBJ1-2; D is unclear. Trimming stripped 0 bases from V and 1 base from J, with 7 bases between. The CDR3 covers 14 residues. The germline V gene has CDR1 SGHNT and CDR2 YYREEE (reference sequence). The DNA for the CDR3 is TGTGCCAGCAGCTTGGATACAAATAACTATGGCTACACCTTC. It codes for CASSLDTNNYGYTF.

V usage is TRBV2 and J usage is TRBJ2-1, with D maybe TRBD1 (5 bases). This CDR3 spans 15 amino acids. The germline V gene has CDR1 SNHLY and CDR2 FYNNEI. Trimming pared 7 bases from V and 2 bases from J, leaving 15 bases between. The CDR3 DNA is TGTGCCAGCATAGTAAGACAGAAAGCCTACAATGAGCAGTTCTTC. Translation gives CASIVRQKAYNEQFF.

The genes are TRBV19 and TRBJ2-6, with no clear D. Trimming took 1 base from V and 2 from J, leaving 6 bases between them. The CDR3 runs 15 residues. CDR1 LNHDA and CDR2 SQIVND come from the germline V gene (reference sequence). The chain's CDR3 is CASSIGPPGANVLTF. The CDR3 region has the DNA TGTGCCAGTAGTATAGGCCCCCCTGGGGCCAACGTCCTGACTTTC.

V gene TRBV5-4 combines with J gene TRBJ2-3; the match to TRBD2 covers 15 bases. The CDR3 runs to 18 residues. Trimming cost V 3 bases and J 3 bases; bases outside gene matches: 8. Germline CDR1 reads SGHNT; CDR2 reads YYREEE (reference sequence). The CDR3 loop reads CASSSWTSGGAATDTQYF. The CDR3 coding sequence is TGTGCCAGCAGCTCGTGGACTAGCGGGGGGGCCGCGACAGATACGCAGTATTTT.

The J gene is TRBJ1-6, the V gene TRBV18, with a tentative D call TRBD1 (5 bases). V was trimmed by 2 bases and J by 11 bases, leaving 13 bases between them. Germline V gene sequence: CDR1 KGHSH, CDR2 LQKENI. The CDR3 extends over 14 amino acids. The DNA of the CDR3 is TGTGCCAGCTCACCAGAGGGGCAGGGAACACCCCTCCACTTT. It specifies CASSPEGQGTPLHF.

A remark on this clone: This clone may be a read error of a much larger clone one base away. The sample has other DNA sequences that encode this CDR3 too. This rearrangement joins TRBV6-4 to TRBJ2-2; a possible D gene is TRBD2 (7 bases). The CDR3 length is 13 residues. CDR1 and CDR2 from the germline V gene are MRHNA and SNTAGT. CDR3 loop: CASSDGGAGELFF. The CDR3 bases are TGTGCCAGCAGTGACGGGGGGGCCGGAGAGCTGTTTTTT.

The chain employs TRBV5-1 and TRBJ2-7; weak D call: TRBD1 (6 bases). Germline CDR1 is SGHRS and CDR2 is YFSETQ. Deletions cut 5 bases from V and 4 bases from J, with 13 bases between. This CDR3 is 13 amino acids long. The chain's CDR3 is CASSLSTGYEQYV. CDR3 coding DNA: TGCGCCAGCAGTCTTTCTACAGGGTACGAGCAGTACGTC.

The chain joins TRBV10-2 to TRBJ2-1, with TRBD2 matching 9 bases. Germline V gives CDR1 WSHSY, CDR2 SAAADI. V gave up 8 bases and J gave up 0 bases; unmatched junction bases: 5. The CDR3 consists of 15 residues. CDR3 nucleotide sequence: TGCGCCAGCGGGACTAGCCTTAACTCCTACAATGAGCAGTTCTTC. Its translation is CASGTSLNSYNEQFF.

This chain connects TRBV11-3 to TRBJ2-7; D is perhaps TRBD2 (5 bases). The CDR3 sequence is 18 residues long. Trimming removed 0 bases from V and 2 bases from J, with 20 bases in between. Germline V gene sequence: CDR1 SGHNT, CDR2 YENEEA. Here the CDR3 DNA reads TGTGCCAGCAGCTTAGAACTTCCGGGAAAGGGATCCCCCTACGAGCAGTACTTC. Residues: CASSLELPGKGSPYEQYF.

The CDR3 nucleotides are TGTGCCAGCAAGGAGGATGGAGAGAACACTGAAGCTTTCTTT. It specifies CASKEDGENTEAFF. The rearrangement links TRBV2 to TRBJ1-1; D gene ambiguous. Trimming took off 7 bases at V and 1 base at J, with 13 bases between the two ends. This CDR3 spans 14 amino acids. Germline values: CDR1 SNHLY, CDR2 FYNNEI.

This clone appeared a single time. This rearrangement joins TRBV9 to TRBJ1-2; TRBD1 aligns across 8 bases. CDR1 is SGDLS and CDR2 is YYNGEE in the germline V gene. With V trimmed by 3 bases and J by 2 bases, 6 bases remained unmatched. The CDR3 extends over 15 amino acids. This chain's CDR3 is CASSGGDRPNYGYTF. The DNA for the CDR3 is TGTGCCAGCAGCGGGGGGGACAGGCCAAACTATGGCTACACCTTC.

The gene calls are TRBV2 and TRBJ2-3; 13 bases fit TRBD2. The CDR3 has 15 residues. With V trimmed by 10 bases and J by 3 bases, 7 bases remained unmatched. The germline gives CDR1 SNHLY, CDR2 FYNNEI. The CDR3 region is CATGLAGVATDTQYF. CDR3 sequence (DNA): TGTGCCACAGGACTAGCGGGGGTCGCGACAGATACGCAGTATTTT. Full variable domain (remainder filled in from reference TRBV2 and TRBJ2-3): EPEVTQTPSHQVTQMGQEVILRCVPISNHLYFYWYRQILGQKVEFLVSFYNNEISEKSEIFDDQFSVERPDGSNFTLKIRSTKLEDSAMYFCATGLAGVATDTQYFGPGTRLTVL.

V is TRBV6-5 and J is TRBJ1-6, with D hard to call. Germline V gene lookup returns CDR1 MNHEY and CDR2 SVGAGI. Trimming took off 7 bases at V and 11 bases at J, with 15 bases between the two ends. The CDR3 consists of 13 residues. The CDR3 nucleotides are TGTGCCAGCAATGGGAGGGAAACAACACCCCTCCACTTT. It is translated as CASNGRETTPLHF.

The J gene is TRBJ1-6, the V gene TRBV10-3; perhaps TRBD1 as D (6 bases). The V gene lost 10 bases and the J gene lost 9 bases, with 16 bases spanning the gap. CDR1 ENHRY and CDR2 SYGVKD come from the germline V gene. This CDR3 comprises 13 residues. The CDR3 DNA is TGTGCCACGACGCGGGACATCAGTTCACCCCTCCACTTT. Its translation is CATTRDISSPLHF.

The chain recombines TRBV3-1 (or the pseudogene TRBV3-2) with TRBJ1-2; D ambiguous. CDR3 size: 14 residues. The germline V gene encodes CDR1 LGHDT and CDR2 YNNKEL (reference sequence). Trimming stripped 6 bases from V and 4 bases from J, with 15 bases between. CDR3 sequence: CASRAPGVPYGYTF. The DNA for the CDR3 is TGTGCCAGCAGGGCTCCGGGAGTTCCCTATGGCTACACCTTC.

The chain joins TRBV7-9 to TRBJ2-1, with 9 bases that match TRBD1. Trimming at V came to 3 bases and at J to 4 bases, leaving 7 bases not matched to a gene. Germline V lookup: CDR1 SEHNR, CDR2 FQNEAQ (reference sequence). This CDR3 is built from 16 residues. In nucleotides, the CDR3 is TGTGCCAGCAGCTTGGGGACAGGGTTTTCTTACAATGAGCAGTTCTTC. Residues: CASSLGTGFSYNEQFF.